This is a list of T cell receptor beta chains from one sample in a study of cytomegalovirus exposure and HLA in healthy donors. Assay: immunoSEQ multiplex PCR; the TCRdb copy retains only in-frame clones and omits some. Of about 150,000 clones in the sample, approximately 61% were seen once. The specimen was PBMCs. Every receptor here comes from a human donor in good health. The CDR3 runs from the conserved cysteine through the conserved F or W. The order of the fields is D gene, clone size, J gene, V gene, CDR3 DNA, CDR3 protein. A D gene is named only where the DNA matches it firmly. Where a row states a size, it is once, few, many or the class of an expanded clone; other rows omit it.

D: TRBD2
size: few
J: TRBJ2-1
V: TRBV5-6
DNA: TGTGCCAGCAGCTTGAGGTCCGGCCTAGCGGGATTGGATGAGCAGTTCTTC
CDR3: CASSLRSGLAGLDEQFF

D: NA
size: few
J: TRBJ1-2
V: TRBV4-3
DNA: TGCGCCAGCAGCCAACTCGCGGGGGAGTCCTATGGCTACACCTTC
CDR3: CASSQLAGESYGYTF

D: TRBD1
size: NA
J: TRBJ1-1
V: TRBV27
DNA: TGTGCCAGCAAAGAACAGGGGCGGGGCACTGAAGCTTTCTTT
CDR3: CASKEQGRGTEAFF

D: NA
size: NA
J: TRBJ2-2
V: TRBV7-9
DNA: TGTGCCAGCAGCTGGACTGTCGGGGAGCTGTTTTTT
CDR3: CASSWTVGELFF

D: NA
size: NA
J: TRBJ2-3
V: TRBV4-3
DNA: TGCGCCAGCAGCCAAGTAGAGGCAGATACGCAGTATTTT
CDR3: CASSQVEADTQYF

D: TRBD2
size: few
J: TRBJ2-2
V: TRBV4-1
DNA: TGCGCCAGCAGCCAGCCGCTGGAAGCGGGAGTCACCGGGGAGCTGTTTTTT
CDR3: CASSQPLEAGVTGELFF

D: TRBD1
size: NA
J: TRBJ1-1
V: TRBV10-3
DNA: TGTGCCATCCAAGACAGGGGGCGAAACACTGAAGCTTTCTTT
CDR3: CAIQDRGRNTEAFF

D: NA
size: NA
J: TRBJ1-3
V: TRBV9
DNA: TGTGCCAGCAGCCTAAGGGAGGGATCTGGAAACACCATATATTTT
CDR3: CASSLREGSGNTIYF

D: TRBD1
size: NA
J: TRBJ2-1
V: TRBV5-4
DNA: TGTGCCAGCAGCATACAGGGGACAGCCTACAATGAGCAGTTCTTC
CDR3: CASSIQGTAYNEQFF

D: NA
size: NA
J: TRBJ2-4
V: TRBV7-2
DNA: TGTGCCAGCAGCTCAGGAGGAGGGGACATTCAGTACTTC
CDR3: CASSSGGGDIQYF

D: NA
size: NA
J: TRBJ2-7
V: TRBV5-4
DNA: TGTGCCAGCAGCACGGGGACTTCCTACGAGCAGTACTTC
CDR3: CASSTGTSYEQYF

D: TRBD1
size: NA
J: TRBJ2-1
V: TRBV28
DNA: TGTGCCAGCAGAGAACAGACAGGGACCTACAATGAGCAGTTCTTC
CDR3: CASREQTGTYNEQFF

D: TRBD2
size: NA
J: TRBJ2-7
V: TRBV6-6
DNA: TGTGCCAACCCCAATAGACTAGCGACGACCTACGAGCAGTACTTC
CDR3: CANPNRLATTYEQYF

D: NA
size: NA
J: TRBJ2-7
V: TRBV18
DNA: TGTGCCAGCTCATTCGGTACGGAGTACGAGCAGTACTTC
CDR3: CASSFGTEYEQYF

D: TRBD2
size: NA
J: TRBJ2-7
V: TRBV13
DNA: TGTGCCAGCAGCCCCAGGGATAGCGGGCGACCCTACGAGCAGTACTTC
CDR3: CASSPRDSGRPYEQYF

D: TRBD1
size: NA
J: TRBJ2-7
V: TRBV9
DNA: TGTGCCAGCAGCTCAGGGACAGGAGCCTACGAGCAGTACTTC
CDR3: CASSSGTGAYEQYF

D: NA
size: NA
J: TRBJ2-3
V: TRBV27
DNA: TGTGCCAGCAGTTTCCTCCACAGGGTCGGGACAGATACGCAGTATTTT
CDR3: CASSFLHRVGTDTQYF

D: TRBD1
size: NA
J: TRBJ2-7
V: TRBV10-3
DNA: TGTGCCATCGGTGGGACAGATTACTACGAGCAGTACTTC
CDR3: CAIGGTDYYEQYF

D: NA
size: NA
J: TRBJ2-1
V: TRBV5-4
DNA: TGTGCCAGCAGCTTTGGGTCCCCTAGTTCCTACAATGAGCAGTTCTTC
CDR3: CASSFGSPSSYNEQFF

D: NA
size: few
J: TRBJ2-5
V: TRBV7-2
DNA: TGTGCCAGCAGCTCTGGGGCGGAGACCCAGTACTTC
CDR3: CASSSGAETQYF

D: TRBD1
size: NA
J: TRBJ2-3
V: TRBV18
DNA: TGTGCCAGCTCACAGACAGGGGGTCTCACAGATACGCAGTATTTT
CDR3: CASSQTGGLTDTQYF

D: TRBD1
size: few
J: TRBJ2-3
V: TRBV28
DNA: TGTGCCAGCAGGAGTACAGGGGTTGCGGCAGATACGCAGTATTTT
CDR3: CASRSTGVAADTQYF

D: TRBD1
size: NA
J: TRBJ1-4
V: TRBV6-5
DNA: TGTGCCAGCAGTTCAGCACACAGGGGGCTGGGTGAAAAACTGTTTTTT
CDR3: CASSSAHRGLGEKLFF

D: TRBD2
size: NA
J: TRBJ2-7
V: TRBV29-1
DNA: TGCAGCGTTTATGGACTAGCGGGAGTGACGGAGCAGTACTTC
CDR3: CSVYGLAGVTEQYF

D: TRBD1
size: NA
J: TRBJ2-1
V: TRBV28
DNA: TGTGCCAGCGGGGACAGGGGGAATGAGCAGTTCTTC
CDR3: CASGDRGNEQFF

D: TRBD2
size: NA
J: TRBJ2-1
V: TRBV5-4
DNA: TGTGCCAGCAGCTTGAGGACTAGCGGCTCCTACAATGAGCAGTTCTTC
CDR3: CASSLRTSGSYNEQFF

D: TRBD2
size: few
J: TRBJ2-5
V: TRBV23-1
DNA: TGCGCCAGCAGTCAATTGTTGCTAGCGGGAGTGCTGAGGGAGACCCAGTACTTC
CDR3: CASSQLLLAGVLRETQYF

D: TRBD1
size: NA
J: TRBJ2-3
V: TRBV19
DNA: TGTGCCACACGTGGTACAGGGGCGACAGATACGCAGTATTTT
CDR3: CATRGTGATDTQYF

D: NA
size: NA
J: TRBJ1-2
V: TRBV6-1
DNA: TGTGCCAGCCGAAGTGGGCACGCCGTCTATGGCTACACCTTC
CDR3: CASRSGHAVYGYTF

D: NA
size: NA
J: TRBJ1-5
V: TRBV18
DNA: TGTGCCAGCTCACCCGACAGGATGAGAAATCAGCCCCAGCATTTT
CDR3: CASSPDRMRNQPQHF

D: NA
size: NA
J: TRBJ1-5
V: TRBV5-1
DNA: TGCGCCAGCAGCTTGGAGAGGCCGCACAATCAGCCCCAGCATTTT
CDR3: CASSLERPHNQPQHF

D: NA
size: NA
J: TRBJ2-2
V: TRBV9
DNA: TGTGCCAGCAGCGCAGTCGGGACCGGGGAGCTGTTTTTT
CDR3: CASSAVGTGELFF

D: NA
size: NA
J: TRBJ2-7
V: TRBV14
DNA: TGTGCCAGCAGCCAAGGCCAGGTAACCTACGAGCAGTACTTC
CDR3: CASSQGQVTYEQYF

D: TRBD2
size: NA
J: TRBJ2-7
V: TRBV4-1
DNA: TGCGCCAGCAGCCAAGATAGCGGGGGGGAGCAGTACTTC
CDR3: CASSQDSGGEQYF

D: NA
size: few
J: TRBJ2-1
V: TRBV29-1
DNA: TGCAGCGTTGGGGGGGTCTTGGGCAATGAGCAGTTCTTC
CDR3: CSVGGVLGNEQFF

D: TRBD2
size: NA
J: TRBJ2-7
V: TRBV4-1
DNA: TGCGCCAGCAGCCAAGCCGGGACTAGCGGATCCTACGAGCAGTACTTC
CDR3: CASSQAGTSGSYEQYF

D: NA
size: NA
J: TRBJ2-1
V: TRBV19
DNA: TGTGCCAGTAGTATAGATCTTTGGGTAGGAGACAATGAGCAGTTCTTC
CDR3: CASSIDLWVGDNEQFF

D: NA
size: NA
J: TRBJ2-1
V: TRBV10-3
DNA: TGTGCCATCATTCGTGGGCCTTACAATGAGCAGTTCTTC
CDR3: CAIIRGPYNEQFF

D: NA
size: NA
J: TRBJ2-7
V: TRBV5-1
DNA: TGCGCCAGCAGCTTGACAGGGCTCGAGCAGTACTTC
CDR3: CASSLTGLEQYF

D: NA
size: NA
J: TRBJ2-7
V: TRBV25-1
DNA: TGTGCCAGCAGTGAATTCTACGGAGACTACGAGCAGTACTTC
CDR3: CASSEFYGDYEQYF

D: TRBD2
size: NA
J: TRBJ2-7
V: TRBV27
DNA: TGTGCCAGCAGTCCCCGGACTAGCGGAGCCTCCTACGAGCAGTACTTC
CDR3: CASSPRTSGASYEQYF

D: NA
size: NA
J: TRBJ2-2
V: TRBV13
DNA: TGTGCCAGCAGCTTCGGGGGCGGGGAGCTGTTTTTT
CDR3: CASSFGGGELFF

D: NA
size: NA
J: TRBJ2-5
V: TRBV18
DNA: TGTGCCAGCTCACCAGGGACTGTAGAGACCCAGTACTTC
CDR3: CASSPGTVETQYF

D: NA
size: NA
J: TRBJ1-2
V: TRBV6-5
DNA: TGTGCCAGCAGATCGCAGACAGCCTATGGCTACACCTTC
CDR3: CASRSQTAYGYTF

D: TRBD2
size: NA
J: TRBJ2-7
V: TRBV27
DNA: TGTGCCAGCAGTTACGCAGCGGGACCGGGCTCCTACGAGCAGTACTTC
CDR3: CASSYAAGPGSYEQYF

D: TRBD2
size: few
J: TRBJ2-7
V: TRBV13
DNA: TGTGCCAGCAGCTCCACCGGGACTAGCGTATACGAGCAGTACTTC
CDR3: CASSSTGTSVYEQYF

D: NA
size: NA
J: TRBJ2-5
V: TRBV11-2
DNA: TGTGCCAGCAGCCCCCTCCACTCGGAGACCCAGTACTTC
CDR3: CASSPLHSETQYF

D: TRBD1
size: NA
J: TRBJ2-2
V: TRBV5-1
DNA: TGCGCCAGCAGCTTTCCAGGGGGCGCAAACACCGGGGAGCTGTTTTTT
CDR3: CASSFPGGANTGELFF

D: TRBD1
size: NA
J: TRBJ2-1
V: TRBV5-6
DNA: TGTGCCAGCAGCATACAGGGGAGTGAGCAGTTCTTC
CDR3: CASSIQGSEQFF

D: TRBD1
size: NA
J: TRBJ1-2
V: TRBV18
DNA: TGTGCCAGCTCACCGGGGACAGTCAACTATGGCTACACCTTC
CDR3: CASSPGTVNYGYTF

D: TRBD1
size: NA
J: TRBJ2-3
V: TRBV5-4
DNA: TGTGCCAGCAGCTTAGGGACAGGGACCGAGTATTTT
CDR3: CASSLGTGTEYF